One and the same sample provided the 23 T cell receptor beta chains below, sequenced in a study of blood T cell repertoires in COVID-19 (TCRdb year 2020). Libraries came from the immunoSEQ multiplex PCR assay. This is the immuneACCESS table as TCRdb keeps it, with only in-frame sequences that have V and J called. A part of the clones is gone; compared with another copy, unresolved V genes explain less than half, and the rest is unexplained. The sample profile shows about 350,000 clones; roughly nine tenths of them were found once. The top ten clonotypes cover over 0.8% of the sample. The sample was PBMCs or T cells enriched from blood (not recorded which). All receptors derive from a woman aged 30 to 39 who had recovered from COVID-19.

This chain joins TRBV5-4 and TRBJ2-3, with D possibly matching TRBD1 (5 bases). V gave up 1 base and J gave up 6 bases, with 6 bases separating them. Germline CDR1 is SGHNT and CDR2 is YYREEE (reference sequence). The CDR3 is 12 amino acids. CDR3 residues: CASSLPGDTQYF. Here the CDR3 DNA reads TGTGCCAGCAGCTTGCCAGGGGATACGCAGTATTTT.

This clone turned up a few times. The rearrangement links TRBV6-1 to TRBJ2-2; no clear D. Germline lookup yields CDR1 MNHNS and CDR2 SASEGT. This CDR3 is built from 16 residues. The V gene lost 4 bases and the J gene lost 7 bases, with 19 bases spanning the gap. CDR3 bases: TGTGCCAGCAGTGCCCTGTCAACTCCGTCCAACGGGGAGCTGTTTTTT. It yields the protein CASSALSTPSNGELFF.

Note on this clone: Other nucleotide sequences from this sample produce the same CDR3. The gene calls are TRBV7-8 and TRBJ1-6; D is unresolved. The CDR3 covers 14 residues. V lost 3 bases and J lost 5, with 8 bases in between. The germline gives CDR1 SGHVS, CDR2 FQNEAQ. The CDR3 is CASSLGQDNSPLHF. The CDR3 DNA follows: TGTGCCAGCAGCTTGGGTCAGGATAATTCACCCCTCCACTTT.

V is TRBV28 and J is TRBJ1-2; no firm D call. The CDR3 sequence is 12 residues long. V was trimmed by 5 bases and J by 6 bases, leaving 10 bases between them. Germline values: CDR1 MDHEN, CDR2 SYDVKM. CDR3 in amino acids: CASSPHSHGYTF. The CDR3 region has the DNA TGTGCCAGCAGTCCACATAGCCATGGCTACACCTTC.

The chain has TRBV19 and TRBJ1-5; D ambiguous. The length of the CDR3 is 12 residues. Germline V gene data show CDR1 as LNHDA and CDR2 as SQIVND (reference sequence). Trimming took off 9 bases at V and 7 bases at J, with 13 bases between the two ends. As DNA, the CDR3 is TGTGCCAGCTGCCGGGGAACCCAGCCCCAGCATTTT. Translating it yields CASCRGTQPQHF.

This rearrangement joins TRBV19 to TRBJ2-3; 8 nucleotides line up with TRBD2. CDR1 and CDR2 from the germline V gene are LNHDA and SQIVND (reference sequence). The CDR3 covers 17 residues. The trim removed 5 bases at V and 2 bases at J, leaving 12 bases unmatched. The CDR3 protein is CASSLYISGGPTDTQYF. CDR3 bases: TGTGCCAGTAGTCTATACATCTCGGGGGGGCCCACAGATACGCAGTATTTT.

V usage is TRBV5-6 and J usage is TRBJ1-5, with D hard to call. There are 14 residues in the CDR3. V was clipped by 0 bases and J by 3 bases, with 7 bases between them. Per germline, CDR1 SGHDT and CDR2 YYEEEE. This CDR3 is CASSLANINQPQHF. CDR3 coding DNA: TGTGCCAGCAGCTTGGCCAACATCAATCAGCCCCAGCATTTT.

The chain uses TRBV11-2 and TRBJ1-2, with 10 nucleotides matching TRBD1. Losses at the gene ends were 6 bases for V and 2 bases for J; bases not matched to a gene: 12. This CDR3 has 17 residues. Germline CDR1 reads SGHAT; CDR2 reads FQNNGV. The CDR3 protein is CASRRPGTGAPNYGYTF. The CDR3 nucleotides read TGTGCCAGCAGACGACCCGGGACAGGGGCCCCCAACTATGGCTACACCTTC.

The chain is built from TRBV15 and TRBJ2-3; 12 nucleotides match TRBD1. V was pared by 7 bases and J by 0 bases, with 11 bases of the junction left unmatched. The CDR3 loop spans 18 amino acids. In germline, CDR1 is LNHNV, CDR2 YYDKDF (reference sequence). Here the CDR3 DNA reads TGTGCCACCAACCCTGGGGGGACAGGGGGCTCTAGCACAGATACGCAGTATTTT. As protein: CATNPGGTGGSSTDTQYF.

This clone appeared once. Other DNA sequences within the sample encode an identical CDR3. The gene calls are TRBV9 and TRBJ2-7; 8 bases map to TRBD1. V shed 0 bases, J shed 6 bases, and the junction held 2 bases outside the gene matches. Germline CDR1 and CDR2: SGDLS and YYNGEE. The CDR3 has 13 residues. The DNA for the CDR3 is TGTGCCAGCAGCGTAGAACAGGGGGGCGAGCAGTACTTC. Residues: CASSVEQGGEQYF.

This clone occurred once. The chain uses TRBV20-1 and TRBJ1-1, with D uncertain. V gave up 3 bases and J gave up 7 bases, with 9 bases separating them. The CDR3 consists of 11 residues. Looked up from germline, CDR1 is DFQATT and CDR2 is SNEGSKA (reference sequence). The CDR3, as DNA: TGCAGTGCTAGTGGAGGTGTTGAAGCTTTCTTT. This sequence encodes CSASGGVEAFF.

The chain links TRBV30 to TRBJ1-4, with D hard to call. Trimming took 0 bases from V and 0 from J, leaving 8 bases between them. CDR1 and CDR2 (germline): GTSNPN, SVGIG (reference sequence). The CDR3 spans 15 residues. The DNA for the CDR3 is TGTGCCTGGAGTGTACGGAGGGCAACTAATGAAAAACTGTTTTTT. This sequence encodes CAWSVRRATNEKLFF.

This CDR3 is CASSKGQGMNTGELFF. The CDR3 DNA reads as TGTGCCAGCAGCAAGGGACAGGGGATGAACACCGGGGAGCTGTTTTTT. The J gene is TRBJ2-2, the V gene TRBV3-1 (or the pseudogene TRBV3-2), with 10 bases that match TRBD1. The length of the CDR3 is 16 residues. V shed 5 bases, J shed 1 base, and the junction held 4 bases outside the gene matches. Germline CDR1 and CDR2: LGHDT and YNNKEL (reference sequence).

This clone was found a few times. V and J are TRBV7-2 and TRBJ1-1; the D is unclear. Trimming pared 4 bases from V and 1 base from J, leaving 7 bases between. This CDR3 contains 13 residues. Germline lookup yields CDR1 SGHTA and CDR2 FQGNSA. The CDR3 DNA sequence: TGTGCCAGCAGCTCCGGTCCGAACACTGAAGCTTTCTTT. Translating gives CASSSGPNTEAFF.

The chain couples TRBV14 to TRBJ2-5, with D perhaps TRBD1 (6 bases). There are 15 residues in the CDR3. Germline V gene data show CDR1 as SGHDN and CDR2 as FVKESK. Trimming removed 4 bases at V and 4 bases at J, with 16 bases between. The CDR3: CASSPGDPPRETQYF. For the CDR3, the DNA is TGTGCCAGCAGCCCAGGGGACCCCCCTAGAGAGACCCAGTACTTC.

This clone has a single count. The V call is TRBV4-3, the J call TRBJ2-4; D is possibly TRBD1 (6 bases). Germline loops: CDR1 LGHNA, CDR2 YSLEER. The CDR3 contains 14 residues. V dropped 3 bases and J dropped 0 bases, with 6 bases sitting between them. CDR3 nucleotide sequence: TGCGCCAGCAGCCAGGACAGAGCCAAAAACATTCAGTACTTC. It encodes CASSQDRAKNIQYF.

The chain uses TRBV6-1 and TRBJ1-2; perhaps TRBD1 as D (5 bases). The CDR3 sequence is 12 residues long. Deletions cut 2 bases from V and 8 bases from J, with 9 bases between. Looked up from germline, CDR1 is MNHNS and CDR2 is SASEGT. CDR3 residues: CASSERGGGYTF. As DNA, the CDR3 is TGTGCCAGCAGTGAAAGGGGAGGCGGCTACACCTTC.

This rearrangement joins TRBV3-1 (or the pseudogene TRBV3-2) to TRBJ2-7; TRBD1 might be the D (5 bases). CDR1 is LGHDT, CDR2 YNNKEL, per germline (reference sequence). The V end lost 0 bases, the J end lost 3 bases, and 15 bases lay between the germline ends. The CDR3 spans 16 residues. This chain's CDR3 is CASSQDPVDKIYEQYF. CDR3 DNA sequence: TGTGCCAGCAGCCAAGATCCAGTGGACAAGATCTACGAGCAGTACTTC.

This chain links TRBV30 with TRBJ1-2, with D hard to call. CDR1 GTSNPN and CDR2 SVGIG come from the germline V gene (reference sequence). This CDR3 is built from 13 residues. V lost 7 bases and J 5 bases, leaving 17 bases between the germline ends. The CDR3 DNA sequence: TGTGCCTCGGAGCACGGTAATCGGTATGGCTACACCTTC. This codes for CASEHGNRYGYTF.

The J gene is TRBJ2-7, the V gene TRBV27; a weak D match, TRBD1 (5 bases). The CDR3 totals 13 residues. V was shortened by 5 bases and J by 2 bases, with 10 bases between the two germline ends. Germline CDR1 reads MNHEY; CDR2 reads SMNVEV (reference sequence). CDR3 DNA sequence: TGTGCCAGCAGTCCCGACAGCACCTACGAGCAGTACTTC. Encoded protein: CASSPDSTYEQYF.

V and J are TRBV11-3 and TRBJ2-1, with 8 bases matching TRBD2. V shed 5 bases, J shed 2 bases, and the junction held 8 bases outside the gene matches. This CDR3 contains 16 residues. The V gene's germline CDR1 is SGHNT and CDR2 YENEEA. In nucleotides, the CDR3 is TGTGCCAGCAGCCTCACGGGGGGGCCCCCCTACAATGAGCAGTTCTTC. It is translated as CASSLTGGPPYNEQFF.

This clone was counted a few times. The chain combines TRBV10-3 with TRBJ1-5; D may be TRBD1 (5 bases). Germline V gives CDR1 ENHRY, CDR2 SYGVKD. Between the trimmed V and J ends, which lost 7 bases and 0 bases, there was a span of 7 bases. The CDR3 spans 13 residues. The DNA for the CDR3 is TGTGCCATCACCAGGGATAGCAATCAGCCCCAGCATTTT. Protein: CAITRDSNQPQHF.

CDR3 loop: CASSPGLAGNNEQFF. The DNA of the CDR3 is TGTGCCAGCAGCCCGGGACTAGCGGGGAACAATGAGCAGTTCTTC. The V call is TRBV7-2, the J call TRBJ2-1; 13 nucleotides agree with TRBD2. The germline CDR1 and CDR2 sequences are SGHTA and FQGNSA. The CDR3 contains 15 residues. V trimming: 5 bases; J trimming: 5 bases; junction bases outside the gene matches: 3.